This T cell receptor (beta chain) emerged from a study of cytomegalovirus exposure and HLA in healthy donors. The study's findings and limits: From TCR beta sequences, most subjects' HLA-A and HLA-B alleles were reportedly predicted accurately.

PCR used 60 Vbeta primers and 13 Jbeta primers. Sequenced by immunoSEQ multiplex PCR; TCRdb stores in-frame clones only, minus some. The table records tens of thousands of clones, roughly 80% of them present only once. This clone has a handful of counts. The antigen remains unidentified. The CDR3 has 18 residues. V trimming: 0 bases; J trimming: 0 bases; junction bases outside the gene matches: 8. Germline CDR1 reads SGHNT; CDR2 reads YYREEE (reference sequence). What was sequenced was PBMCs. The sequence came from a woman aged 50 to 60 in good health and CMV-seropositive. The genes are TRBV5-4 and TRBJ2-1, with TRBD2 matching 8 bases. CDR3 sequence reads: CASSLDLPSGHSYNEQFF. CDR3 bases: TGTGCCAGCAGCTTGGATCTTCCTAGCGGGCACTCCTACAATGAGCAGTTCTTC.